This T cell receptor beta chain was recorded in a study of CD8+CD57+ T cells in acquired aplastic anemia. Genomic DNA templated the TCR beta VDJ and CDR3 profiling. TCRdb ran MiXCR on the reads and lists one entry per CDR3 protein. The data show 270,000 or so distinct CDR3 sequences, approximately 82% seen once. Selection for sequencing was limited to patients who had shown CD8+CD57+ cell expansion by flow cytometry. The CDR3 is 14 residues long. CDR1 is SEHNR, CDR2 FQNEAQ, per germline (reference sequence). Trimming took off 2 bases at V and 7 bases at J, with 12 bases between the two ends. The V call is TRBV7-9, the J call TRBJ2-1, with D tentatively TRBD1 (5 bases). The sequencing input was sorted CD4+, CD8+, or CD8+CD57+ T cells (not recorded which) from PBMCs. This sequence was found in a human donor with aplastic anemia. Here the CDR3 reads CASSLSSRANEQFF. CDR3 bases: TGTGCCAGCAGCTTAAGCTCCAGGGCAAATGAGCAGTTCTTC. Full variable domain (rest looked up from reference TRBV7-9 and TRBJ2-1): DTGVSQNPRHKITKRGQNVTFRCDPISEHNRLYWYRQTLGQGPEFLTYFQNEAQLEKSRLLSDRFSAERPKGSFSTLEIQRTEQGDSAMYLCASSLSSRANEQFFGPGTRLTVL.